This T cell receptor (beta chain) is drawn from a study of shared clonotypes between healthy human individuals. Findings of the study overall: A small donor pool kept down the genetic and exposure-history diversity that was represented. Memory subsets had estimated richness that was generally smaller than that of naive subsets.

Using approximately 200 ng DNA, around 30,000 T cell genomes, the sorted-subset replicate PCRs were run. TCRdb keeps only in-frame clones here, not all; method: immunoSEQ multiplex PCR. In the table there are 2 million to 3 million clones, over 85% of which are singletons. About this clone itself: Antigen unknown. In the same sample, other DNA sequences code for this CDR3.

The V gene's germline CDR1 is MNHEY and CDR2 SMNVEV (reference sequence). The CDR3 contains 14 residues. With 6 bases removed from V and 0 bases from J, the gap between germline ends came to 11 bases. The clonotype comes from a man younger than 30 in good health. Some clones in this sample may be carry-over from other donors' samples. The chain uses TRBV27 and TRBJ1-1; D gene uncertain. The specimen was naive CD4+ T cells from PBMCs. Subset reported: CD45RA+ positively selected. CDR3 residues: CASSLSLVNTEAFF. The CDR3 nucleotides are TGTGCCAGCAGCCTTTCTCTGGTGAACACTGAAGCTTTCTTT.